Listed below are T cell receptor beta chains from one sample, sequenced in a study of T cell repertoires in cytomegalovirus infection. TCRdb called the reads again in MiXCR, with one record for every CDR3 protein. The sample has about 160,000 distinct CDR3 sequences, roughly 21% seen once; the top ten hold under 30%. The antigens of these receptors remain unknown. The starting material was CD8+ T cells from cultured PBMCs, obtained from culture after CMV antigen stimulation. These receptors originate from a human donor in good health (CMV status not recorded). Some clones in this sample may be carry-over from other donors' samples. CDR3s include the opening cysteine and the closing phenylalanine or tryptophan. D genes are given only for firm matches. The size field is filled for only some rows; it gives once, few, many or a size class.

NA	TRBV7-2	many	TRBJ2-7	TGTGCCAGCAGCTTTACAGGGCTTCGGGACGAGCAGTACTTC	CASSFTGLRDEQYF
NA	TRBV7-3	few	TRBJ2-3	TGTGCCAGCAGCTTAAGAGGTTCCCCTTCTCGGCGGGCAGATACGCAGTATTTT	CASSLRGSPSRRADTQYF
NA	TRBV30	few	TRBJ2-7	TGTGCCTGGCGGGACCGATTCTACGAGCAGTACTTC	CAWRDRFYEQYF
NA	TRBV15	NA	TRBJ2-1	TGTGCCACCAGCAGGCGGGGAGTGGGTGAGCAGTTCTTC	CATSRRGVGEQFF
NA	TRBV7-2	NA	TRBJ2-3	TGTGCCAGCAGCAGGGGGGTCGCGTCGACAGATACGCAGTATTTT	CASSRGVASTDTQYF
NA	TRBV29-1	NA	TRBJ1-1	TGCAGCGTTGGAAGTAGTAATGAAGCTTTCTTT	CSVGSSNEAFF
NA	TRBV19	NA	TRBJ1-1	TGTGCCAGGGGGTCCCTTCGGATGAACACTGAAGCTTTCTTT	CARGSLRMNTEAFF
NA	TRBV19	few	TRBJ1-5	TGTGCCAGTAGTTTTCCATATCGTAGCAATCAGCCCCAGCATTTT	CASSFPYRSNQPQHF
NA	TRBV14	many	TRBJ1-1	TGTGCCAGCAGCCTAGGACAGCTGCGTACTGAAGCTTTCTTT	CASSLGQLRTEAFF
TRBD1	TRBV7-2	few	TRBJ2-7	TGTGCCAGCAGCTTAGTCTTGGACAGGACCTACGAGCAGTACTTC	CASSLVLDRTYEQYF
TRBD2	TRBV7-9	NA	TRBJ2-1	TGTGCCAGCAGCCAGACTAGCGGGGGGGCCTATGAGCAGTTCTTC	CASSQTSGGAYEQFF
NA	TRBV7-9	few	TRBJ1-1	TGTGCCAGCAGCTTAGCGGACTTTCAGTTCATGAACACTGAAGCTTTCTTT	CASSLADFQFMNTEAFF
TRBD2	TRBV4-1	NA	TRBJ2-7	TGCGCCAGCAGCCAAGTAGCGGGGGACGAGCAGTACTTC	CASSQVAGDEQYF
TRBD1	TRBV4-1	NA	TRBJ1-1	TGCGCCAGCAGCGCGACCGGGACAGGGGGAACTGAAGCTTTCTTT	CASSATGTGGTEAFF
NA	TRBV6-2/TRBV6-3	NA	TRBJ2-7	TGTGCCAGCAGTCCATGGGGCGGACTATCGTCTGGAGAGCAGTACTTC	CASSPWGGLSSGEQYF
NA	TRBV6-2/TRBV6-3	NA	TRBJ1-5	TGTGCCAGCAGTCGCAGGGAGGTGAGAGATCAGCCCCAGCATTTT	CASSRREVRDQPQHF
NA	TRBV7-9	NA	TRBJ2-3	TGTGCCAGCAGCTGGATCAGCGACGCGCGCACAGATACGCAGTATTTT	CASSWISDARTDTQYF
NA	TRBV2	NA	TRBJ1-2	TGTGCCAGGTTCGAACAATCCCAGTATGGCTACACCTTC	CARFEQSQYGYTF
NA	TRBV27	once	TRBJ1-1	TGTGCCAGCAGTATTTACTCCGACGGTGAAGCTTTCTTT	CASSIYSDGEAFF
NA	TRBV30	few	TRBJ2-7	TGTGCCTGGAGTTGGGCGGACAGCCGCTACGAGCAGTACTTC	CAWSWADSRYEQYF
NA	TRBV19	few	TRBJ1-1	TGTGCCAGTAGTATCCTGGCCACACAGGGTATGAACACTGAAGCTTTCTTT	CASSILATQGMNTEAFF
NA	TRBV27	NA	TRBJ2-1	TGTGCCAGCAGTATGGGACGTCCCCTTATGAATGAGCAGTTCTTC	CASSMGRPLMNEQFF
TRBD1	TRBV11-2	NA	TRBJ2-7	TGTGCCAGCAGCCCCCGCGGACAGGGTAACTACGAGCAGTACTTC	CASSPRGQGNYEQYF
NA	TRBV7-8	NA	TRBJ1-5	TGTGCCAGCAGCTTACAAATGTCCGAGGCGGATCAGCCCCAGCATTTT	CASSLQMSEADQPQHF
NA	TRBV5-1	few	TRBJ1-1	TGCGCCAGCAGCTCAGGGACCTCGATGAACACTGAAGCTTTCTTT	CASSSGTSMNTEAFF
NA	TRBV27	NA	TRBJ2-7	TGTGCCAGTGTACCGGGGTCTGGGCACGAGCAGTACTTC	CASVPGSGHEQYF
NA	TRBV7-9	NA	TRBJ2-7	TGTGCCAGCCGGGACTCCTCGGAAGGTGAGCAGTACTTC	CASRDSSEGEQYF
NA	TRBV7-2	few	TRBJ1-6	TGTGCCAGCAGCACTTTTGGTTCACCCCTCCACTTT	CASSTFGSPLHF
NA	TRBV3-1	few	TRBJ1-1	TGTGCCAGCAGCCAAGATCATAGTAAGTCGCGGAACACTGAAGCTTTCTTT	CASSQDHSKSRNTEAFF
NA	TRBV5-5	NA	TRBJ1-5	TGTGCCAGCAGCCCGCGGCCAGGGGACAATCAGCCCCAGCATTTT	CASSPRPGDNQPQHF
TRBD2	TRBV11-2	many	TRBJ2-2	TGTGCCAGCAGTCCTCGAGGGGCTAGCGGGGGGACCGGGGAGCTGTTTTTT	CASSPRGASGGTGELFF
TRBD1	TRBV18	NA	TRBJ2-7	TGTGCCAGCTCACCAGGACAGGGTAATCTCTACGAGCAGTACTTC	CASSPGQGNLYEQYF
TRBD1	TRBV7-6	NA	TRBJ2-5	TGTGCCAGCAGCTCGCTACTCGGACAGGGGGCTAGTGGAGAGACCCAGTACTTC	CASSSLLGQGASGETQYF
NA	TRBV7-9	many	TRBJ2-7	TGTGCCAGCAGCTCCTCGGATTCCTACGAGCAGTACTTC	CASSSSDSYEQYF
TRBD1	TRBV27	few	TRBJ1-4	TGTGCCAGCAGTTTATCGGGGACAGGCCGAAATGAAAAACTGTTTTTT	CASSLSGTGRNEKLFF
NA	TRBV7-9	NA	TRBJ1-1	TGTGCCAGCAGCCCCGGGACCCTTGGGGCTTTCTTT	CASSPGTLGAFF
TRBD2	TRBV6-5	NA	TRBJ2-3	TGTGCCAGCAGTTACAGTAGCGGGGGTTCAGATACGCAGTATTTT	CASSYSSGGSDTQYF
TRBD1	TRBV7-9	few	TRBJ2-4	TGTGCCAGCAGCTTTATGACCAACTACAGGGGCGCGACCAAAAACATTCAGTACTTC	CASSFMTNYRGATKNIQYF
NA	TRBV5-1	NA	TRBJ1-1	TGCGCCAGCAGCTTGGCCCAGGGGTCGGCTGAAGCTTTCTTT	CASSLAQGSAEAFF
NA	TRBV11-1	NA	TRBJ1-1	TGTGCCAGCGGTCCTCGGGATTGGGACACTGAAGCTTTCTTT	CASGPRDWDTEAFF
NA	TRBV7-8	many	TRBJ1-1	TGTGCCAGCAGCTTAGAGGGGACACTGAACACTGAAGCTTTCTTT	CASSLEGTLNTEAFF
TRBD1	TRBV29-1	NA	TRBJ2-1	TGCAGCGTTGAAGGGACAGGGCTATACAATGAGCAGTTCTTC	CSVEGTGLYNEQFF
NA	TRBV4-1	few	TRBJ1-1	TGCGCCAGCAGCCAACCCGGACCGGAAACTGAAGCTTTCTTT	CASSQPGPETEAFF
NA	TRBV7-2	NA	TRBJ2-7	TGTGCCAGCAGCTTGGGAGGCCGTCACGAGCAGTACTTC	CASSLGGRHEQYF
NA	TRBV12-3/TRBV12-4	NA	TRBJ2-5	TGTGCCAGCAGTCCCGAGATGGAGACCCAGTACTTC	CASSPEMETQYF
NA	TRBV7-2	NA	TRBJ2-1	TGTGCCAGCAGCTTAAGTCCAGATTACAATGAGCAGTTCTTC	CASSLSPDYNEQFF